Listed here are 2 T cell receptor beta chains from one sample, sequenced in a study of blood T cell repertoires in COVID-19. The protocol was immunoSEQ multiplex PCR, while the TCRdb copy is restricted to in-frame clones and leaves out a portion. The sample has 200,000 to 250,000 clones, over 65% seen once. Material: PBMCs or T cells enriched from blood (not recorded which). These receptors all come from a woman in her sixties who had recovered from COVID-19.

CDR3 bases: TGTGCCAGCAGGACTTACAATGAGCAGTTCTTC. Translated, it gives CASRTYNEQFF. V is TRBV2 and J is TRBJ2-1, with D hard to call. Germline lookup yields CDR1 SNHLY and CDR2 FYNNEI. CDR3 size: 11 residues. V lost 6 bases and J lost 4, with 4 bases in between.

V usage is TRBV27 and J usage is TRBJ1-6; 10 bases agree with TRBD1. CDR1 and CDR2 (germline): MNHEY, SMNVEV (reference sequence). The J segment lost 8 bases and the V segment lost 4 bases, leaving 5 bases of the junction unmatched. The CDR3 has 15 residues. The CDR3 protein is CASSSPTGGHSPLHF. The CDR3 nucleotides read TGTGCCAGCAGTTCCCCGACAGGGGGCCATTCACCCCTCCACTTT.